These 9 T cell receptor beta chains were all obtained from the same sample, sequenced in a study of T and B cells in COVID-19 patients. Each TRB amplification used roughly 220-550 ng of genomic DNA from blood. Multiplex PCR with BIOMED2 TRB-A/B primer pools amplified TRB rearrangements. A single record per CDR3 protein comes from TCRdb applying MiXCR to the multiplex PCR reads. The sample records approximately 16,000 distinct CDR3 sequences, 25% to 35% being singletons. The sample was blood. The receptors come from a human donor who had recovered from COVID-19.

The sample holds many counts of this clonotype. This chain links TRBV29-1 with TRBJ1-1, with D hard to call. The germline V gene encodes CDR1 SQVTM and CDR2 ANQGSEA. This CDR3 has 12 residues. Trimming cost V 4 bases and J 7 bases, with 13 bases left between them. The CDR3: CSVVRGEGEAFF. CDR3 nucleotides: TGCAGCGTTGTTCGGGGAGAGGGTGAAGCTTTCTTT.

The rearrangement uses TRBV18 and TRBJ1-1, with D perhaps TRBD1 (6 bases). The CDR3 has 17 amino acids. Germline V gene sequence: CDR1 KGHSH, CDR2 LQKENI. V lost 0 bases and J lost 0, with 14 bases in between. The CDR3 coding sequence is TGTGCCAGCTCACCACCGAACCGTAGGGGGGTGAACACTGAAGCTTTCTTT. Translation gives CASSPPNRRGVNTEAFF.

This chain joins TRBV7-2 and TRBJ1-1; possibly TRBD1 for D (5 bases). The V gene lost 5 bases and the J gene lost 2 bases, with 12 bases spanning the gap. There are 14 residues in the CDR3. Looked up from germline, CDR1 is SGHTA and CDR2 is FQGNSA. CDR3 sequence (DNA): TGTGCCAGCAGCCCTCGGACAAGCAACACTGAAGCTTTCTTT. As protein: CASSPRTSNTEAFF.

V gene TRBV4-3 combines with J gene TRBJ2-7, with 8 bases fitting TRBD1. The CDR3 extends over 15 amino acids. V shed 1 base and J 2 bases; nucleotides not matched to a gene: 4. Germline V CDR1 and CDR2: LGHNA, YSLEER. The CDR3 reads CASSQGTGSTYEQYF. The DNA of the CDR3 is TGCGCCAGCAGCCAAGGGACAGGGTCAACCTACGAGCAGTACTTC.

In this sample, this clonotype turned up a few times. An end of the junction does not agree with germline; a read error may underlie this. The genes are TRBV6-1 and TRBJ1-2; D is perhaps TRBD1 (6 bases). There are 14 residues in the CDR3. Germline V lookup: CDR1 MNHNS, CDR2 SASEGT. The CDR3 is CASSRGGQGRVRAF. CDR3 DNA: TGTGCCAGCAGTCGGGGGGGACAAGGGAGGGTTCGCGCCTTC.

Note on this clonotype: Just one base apart from a much larger clone, this may be a read error. The chain employs TRBV5-5 and TRBJ1-6; 7 bases map to TRBD1. Per the germline V gene, CDR1 is SGHKS and CDR2 is YYEKEE (reference sequence). CDR3 length: 14 residues. The CDR3 protein is CDTLAGGNRSPLHF. The CDR3 DNA is TGTGACACGCTCGCAGGGGGAAATCGCTCACCCCTCCACTTT.

This chain links TRBV12-3 or TRBV12-4 with TRBJ2-3; 9 bases align to TRBD2. Losses at the gene ends were 1 base for V and 4 bases for J; bases not matched to a gene: 3. The length of the CDR3 is 15 residues. The CDR3 DNA sequence: TGTGCCAGCAGTTTAGGGCCTAGCGGGGCAGATACGCAGTATTTT. Translating it yields CASSLGPSGADTQYF.

With regard to this clonotype: At one boundary the junction diverges from the germline segment, which might be a read error. The chain employs TRBV5-5 and TRBJ2-2; TRBD2 is a possible D gene (6 bases). CDR1 and CDR2 from the germline V gene are SGHKS and YYEKEE (reference sequence). The CDR3 covers 15 residues. DNA for the CDR3: TGCGCCAGCAGCCAGAATTCCCCGACTAGCGGGGAGCTGTTTTTT. Translating it yields CASSQNSPTSGELFF.

The chain is built from TRBV19 and TRBJ1-5; D is unclear. The CDR3 extends over 15 amino acids. V lost 3 bases and J lost 1, with 10 bases in between. Germline CDR1 is LNHDA and CDR2 is SQIVND (reference sequence). CDR3 DNA sequence: TGTGCCAGTAGTATCAGGCTTCGGAGCAATCAGCCCCAGCATTTT. It encodes CASSIRLRSNQPQHF.